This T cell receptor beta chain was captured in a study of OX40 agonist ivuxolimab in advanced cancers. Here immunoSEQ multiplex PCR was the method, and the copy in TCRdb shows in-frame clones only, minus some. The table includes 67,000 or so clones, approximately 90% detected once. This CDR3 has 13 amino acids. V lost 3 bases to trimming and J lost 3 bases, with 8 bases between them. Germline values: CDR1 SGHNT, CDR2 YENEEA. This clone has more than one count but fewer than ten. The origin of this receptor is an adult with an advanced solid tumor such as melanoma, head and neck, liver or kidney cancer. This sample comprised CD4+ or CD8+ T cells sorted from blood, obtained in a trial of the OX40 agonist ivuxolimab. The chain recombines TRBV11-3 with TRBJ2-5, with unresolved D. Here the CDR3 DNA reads TGTGCCAGCAGCTTTGAACAGAAAGAGACCCAGTACTTC. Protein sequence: CASSFEQKETQYF.